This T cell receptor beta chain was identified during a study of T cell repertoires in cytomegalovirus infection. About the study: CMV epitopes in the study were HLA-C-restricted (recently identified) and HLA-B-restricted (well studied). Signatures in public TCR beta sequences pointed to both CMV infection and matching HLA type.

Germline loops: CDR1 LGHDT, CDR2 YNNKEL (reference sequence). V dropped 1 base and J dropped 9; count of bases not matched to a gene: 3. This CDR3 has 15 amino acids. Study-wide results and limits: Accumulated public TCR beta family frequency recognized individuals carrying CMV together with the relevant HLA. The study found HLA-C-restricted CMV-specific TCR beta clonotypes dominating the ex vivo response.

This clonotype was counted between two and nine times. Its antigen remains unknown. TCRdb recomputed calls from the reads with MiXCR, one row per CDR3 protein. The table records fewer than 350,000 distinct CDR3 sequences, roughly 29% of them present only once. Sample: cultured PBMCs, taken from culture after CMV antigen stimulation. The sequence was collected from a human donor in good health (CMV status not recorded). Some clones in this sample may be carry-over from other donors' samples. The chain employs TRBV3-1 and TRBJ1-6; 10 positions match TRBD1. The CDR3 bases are TGTGCCAGCAGCCAAGTCGGACAGGGGGGTTCACCCCTCCACTTT. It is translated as CASSQVGQGGSPLHF. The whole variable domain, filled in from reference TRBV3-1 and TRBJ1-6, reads DTAVSQTPKYLVTQMGNDKSIKCEQNLGHDTMYWYKQDSKKFLKIMFSYNNKELIINETVPNRFSPKSPDKAHLNLHINSLELGDSAVYFCASSQVGQGGSPLHFGNGTRLTVT.